This note documents a single T cell receptor (beta chain) sequence. These data come from a study of blood T cell repertoires in COVID-19. As for the study in general: The study drew acute and convalescent COVID-19 samples from the United States, Italy and Spain. T cells, B-cell-depleted T cells, or PBMCs provided the cDNA or gDNA that served as material.

The germline V gene encodes CDR1 KGHDR and CDR2 SFDVKD. V was pared by 4 bases and J by 2 bases, with 18 bases of the junction left unmatched. There are 20 residues in the CDR3. In the original processing: Using reference gene primer amplification, nucleated cell counts were estimated. The data were produced by immunoSEQ multiplex PCR, yet TCRdb's version contains in-frame clones alone and is incomplete. The DNA gave D and trimming, while V, J and clone size come from that table. The sample contains some 260,000 clones, approximately 82% of which appear only once. The sample consisted of peripheral blood. This sequence originates from a woman older than 75 with active or convalescent COVID-19. The chain employs TRBV24-1 and TRBJ2-1; 8 bases align to TRBD1. CDR3 DNA sequence: TGTGCCACCAGTGAACACAGGACAGGGAAAAATATAAAAACCTACAATGAGCAGTTCTTC. This translates into CATSEHRTGKNIKTYNEQFF.